This passage covers 16 T cell receptor beta chains from one sample sequenced in a study of blood T cells in healthy people across ages (dated by TCRdb to the mid-2010s). The library was prepared using 5' RACE. TCRdb records Illumina HiSeq 2500 as the sequencer. A second PCR of roughly 6 to 11 cycles was performed with a sample-barcoded 5' primer and a J-beta primer mix. Using fastp at Q25 and MiXCR, TCRdb reprocessed the public reads and kept productive beta chains. Each record represents a unique CDR3 protein, reported with the most common genes and DNA among its rows. For this sample there are around 1.7 million distinct CDR3 sequences; 28% appear just once. The ten largest clonotypes hold roughly 8% of the sample. The source material was blood. These receptors originate from a woman aged 30 to 39 in good health.

This chain uses TRBV16 with TRBJ1-5, with 8 bases aligning to TRBD1. CDR3 length equals 16 residues. Germline V gene lookup returns CDR1 KGHSY and CDR2 FQNENV. V lost 0 bases to trimming and J lost 6 bases; unmatched junction nucleotides: 7. CDR3 in amino acids: CASSQSPSTGVQPQHF. The CDR3 DNA sequence: TGTGCCAGCAGCCAATCCCCCTCGACAGGGGTTCAGCCCCAGCATTTT.

The V and J genes are TRBV12-3 or TRBV12-4 and TRBJ1-1; D remains unclear. Trimming pared 5 bases from V and 7 bases from J, leaving 8 bases between. CDR3 length: 11 residues. CDR3 nucleotides: TGTGCCAGCAGTGGGAAGGGTGAAGCTTTCTTT. Amino acids: CASSGKGEAFF.

This clonotype was observed at least ten times. The chain is built from TRBV12-3 or TRBV12-4 and TRBJ2-7; D may be TRBD2 (6 bases). Trimming left V 6 bases short and J 7 bases short, with 13 bases between. The CDR3 sequence is 12 residues long. The CDR3 protein is CASSWRVGEQYF. CDR3 DNA: TGTGCCAGCAGCTGGAGGGTCGGGGAGCAGTACTTC.

There are a few counts of this clonotype. The chain couples TRBV28 to TRBJ2-5; the D gene could be TRBD1 or TRBD2 (6 bases each). V was cut by 4 bases and J by 3 bases, with 21 bases left in between. CDR3 size: 17 residues. Germline V lookup: CDR1 MDHEN, CDR2 SYDVKM. CDR3 sequence (DNA): TGTGCCAGCAGTTCCCCCGCAGCCCAAGGGGGGAAAGAGACCCAGTACTTC. It yields the protein CASSSPAAQGGKETQYF.

This clonotype was seen a single time. V is TRBV5-4 and J is TRBJ2-7; TRBD1 is a possible D gene (5 bases). The CDR3 has 13 residues. V dropped 4 bases and J dropped 6 bases, with 14 bases sitting between them. CDR1 SGHNT and CDR2 YYREEE come from the germline V gene (reference sequence). CDR3: CASSPRDRSEQYF. Here the CDR3 DNA reads TGTGCCAGCAGCCCGCGTGACAGAAGCGAGCAGTACTTC.

This clonotype was detected many times. For the CDR3, the DNA is TGCAGTGCTTTGACCTCGCCAGATACGCAGTATTTT. Protein sequence: CSALTSPDTQYF. This chain uses TRBV20-1 with TRBJ2-3; no clear D gene. Trimming removed 5 bases from V and 4 bases from J, with 10 bases in between. The CDR3 consists of 12 residues. Germline values: CDR1 DFQATT, CDR2 SNEGSKA (reference sequence).

This clonotype showed up many times. The chain couples TRBV6-2 or TRBV6-3 to TRBJ2-5; 7 bases line up with TRBD1. The V gene end was trimmed by 10 bases and the J gene end by 3 bases; junction bases not matched to a gene: 8. The CDR3 sequence is 13 residues long. Germline-derived CDR1 and CDR2 are MNHEY and SVGEGT. CDR3 region: CAIKDDREETQYF. Written as DNA, the CDR3 is TGTGCCATCAAAGACGACAGGGAAGAGACCCAGTACTTC.

The chain carries TRBV10-2 and TRBJ1-5, with 8 bases matching TRBD1. V dropped 2 bases and J dropped 6; count of bases not matched to a gene: 3. The CDR3 runs to 14 residues. Germline lookup yields CDR1 WSHSY and CDR2 SAAADI. The CDR3 spells CASSEGRGRQPQHF. The CDR3, as DNA: TGCGCCAGCAGTGAGGGCAGGGGGCGTCAGCCCCAGCATTTT.

The CDR3 nucleotides are TGTGCCAGCAGTTTAATCGTTAGCGGGAGGTACAATGAGCAGTTCTTC. The encoded protein is CASSLIVSGRYNEQFF. The genes are TRBV12-3 or TRBV12-4 and TRBJ2-1; 10 nucleotides line up with TRBD2. The CDR3 loop spans 16 amino acids. V gave up 2 bases and J gave up 4 bases; unmatched junction bases: 5.

The rearrangement uses TRBV12-3 or TRBV12-4 and TRBJ1-1, with no clear D. V lost 6 bases and J 6 bases, leaving 14 bases between the germline ends. The CDR3 runs to 13 residues. In nucleotides, the CDR3 is TGTGCCAGCAGCCCGAGACTTCCCCCTGAAGCTTTCTTT. Its protein product is CASSPRLPPEAFF.

The chain uses TRBV12-3 or TRBV12-4 and TRBJ2-2; 8 bases are shared with TRBD2. V was clipped by 5 bases and J by 6 bases; unmatched bases: 5. The CDR3 has 14 residues. The CDR3 region is CASSVSGNSGELFF. DNA for the CDR3: TGTGCCAGCAGTGTTAGCGGGAATTCCGGGGAGCTGTTTTTT.

This clonotype was picked up a small number of times. The chain couples TRBV12-3 or TRBV12-4 to TRBJ2-1; TRBD1 or TRBD2 may be the D gene (5 bases each). This CDR3 comprises 15 residues. Deletions cut 1 base from V and 8 bases from J, with 15 bases between. CDR3 DNA sequence: TGTGCCAGCAGTTTAGAAGGGACCGGGCCCTATGAGCAGTTCTTC. This encodes CASSLEGTGPYEQFF.

In its sample, this clonotype was seen a few times. The CDR3 DNA sequence: TGTGCCAGCAGCCGATTCTTAGGACAGGGGCTCGATGAGCAGTTCTTC. Translating gives CASSRFLGQGLDEQFF. The chain links TRBV7-9 to TRBJ2-1, with 9 bases identical to TRBD1. Germline trimming cut 5 bases from V and 8 bases from J; bases unmatched to any gene: 13. The CDR3 is made up of 16 amino acids. Germline-derived CDR1 and CDR2 are SEHNR and FQNEAQ (reference sequence). The whole variable domain, remainder taken from reference TRBV7-9 and TRBJ2-1, is DTGVSQNPRHKITKRGQNVTFRCDPISEHNRLYWYRQTLGQGPEFLTYFQNEAQLEKSRLLSDRFSAERPKGSFSTLEIQRTEQGDSAMYLCASSRFLGQGLDEQFFGPGTRLTVL.

This chain joins TRBV20-1 and TRBJ2-7; TRBD2 matches 8 bases. After removal of 1 base from V and 7 bases from J, the junction contained 9 bases not matched to a gene. The CDR3 loop spans 14 amino acids. Looked up from germline, CDR1 is DFQATT and CDR2 is SNEGSKA (reference sequence). CDR3 sequence (DNA): TGCAGTGCTAGAGTCAATAGCGGGGTGGAAGAGCAGTACTTC. As protein: CSARVNSGVEEQYF.

With regard to this clonotype: This may be a read error: a much more frequent sequence differs by one nucleotide. The CDR3 nucleotides are TGTACCAGCAGTTTACGGGAGTCACACATTCAGTACTTC. Translating gives CTSSLRESHIQYF. The chain carries TRBV27 and TRBJ2-4; TRBD2 is a possible D gene (6 bases). The CDR3 is 13 amino acids. Germline values: CDR1 MNHEY, CDR2 SMNVEV (reference sequence).

This chain links TRBV7-2 with TRBJ2-3; D is unresolved. Per the germline V gene, CDR1 is SGHTA and CDR2 is FQGNSA. The V gene lost 4 bases and the J gene lost 4 bases, with 6 bases spanning the gap. The CDR3 has 12 amino acids. This CDR3 is CASSYGPDTQYF. In DNA, the CDR3 is TGTGCCAGCAGCTACGGCCCAGATACGCAGTATTTT.